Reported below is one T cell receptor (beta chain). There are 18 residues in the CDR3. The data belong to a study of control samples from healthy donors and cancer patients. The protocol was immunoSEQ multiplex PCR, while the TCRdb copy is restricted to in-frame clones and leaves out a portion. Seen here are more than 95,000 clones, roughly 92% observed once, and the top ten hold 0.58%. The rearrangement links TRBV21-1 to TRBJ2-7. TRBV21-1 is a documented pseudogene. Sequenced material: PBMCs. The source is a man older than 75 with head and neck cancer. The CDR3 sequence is CATKRFGTLSGTTAEQYF. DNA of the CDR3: TGTGCCACCAAACGGTTTGGGACCCTGAGTGGGACGACGGCCGAGCAGTACTTC.